This TCR beta chain was obtained from a study of shared clonotypes between healthy human individuals. Profiled with immunoSEQ multiplex PCR; TCRdb holds only in-frame clones, not every one. Altogether around 580,000 clones are present, nearly 98% being singletons, with the ten largest covering roughly 0.29%. V lost 5 bases and J lost 2; bases outside the gene matches: 6. Germline lookup yields CDR1 LNHDA and CDR2 SQIVND (reference sequence). The CDR3 has 14 residues. Study-wide points: Even with large depth, rarefaction showed that sorted-subset sequencing was incomplete. Clonotypes not shared had lower generation probabilities than those common to all four donors.

Cells designated naive CD8 were CD45RO-negative and were positively selected for CCR7, with terminally differentiated effector memory CD45RA+ cells excluded. In the case of this clone: Its antigen is not identified.

The chain has TRBV19 and TRBJ2-7; 7 nucleotides match TRBD2. Sequencing used naive CD8+ T cells sorted from blood. The TCR was taken from a man under 40 in good health. CDR3 DNA sequence: TGTGCCAGTAGTGGGGGGGAGAGTCCCTACGAGCAGTACTTC. Its translation: CASSGGESPYEQYF.